The 30 T cell receptor beta chains in this list originate from one sample, sequenced in a study of blood T cell repertoires in COVID-19. Only in-frame clones appear in the TCRdb table, and some are missing; sequencing was by immunoSEQ multiplex PCR. Here the sample spans 400,000 to 550,000 clones, 87% being singletons. The sequencing input was PBMCs or T cells enriched from blood (not recorded which). The receptors derive from a woman under 30 with acute COVID-19.

J is TRBJ2-2 and V is TRBV5-1, with TRBD2 matching 8 bases. The germline CDR1 and CDR2 sequences are SGHRS and YFSETQ. Trimming removed 0 bases from V and 5 bases from J; junction bases left unmatched: 6. This CDR3 comprises 16 residues. CDR3 DNA sequence: TGCGCCAGCAGCTTGGAGAGCGGGGGAGGGACCGGGGAGCTGTTTTTT. Translating it yields CASSLESGGGTGELFF.

The chain carries TRBV4-1 and TRBJ1-2; perhaps TRBD1 as D (5 bases). Germline V gives CDR1 MGHRA, CDR2 YSYEKL. The CDR3 is 16 amino acids. V was pared by 0 bases and J by 2 bases, with 13 bases between. CDR3 protein: CASSQEGSGQNYGYTF. In DNA form, the CDR3 reads TGCGCCAGCAGCCAAGAAGGATCAGGGCAAAACTATGGCTACACCTTC.

V is TRBV28 and J is TRBJ2-7; TRBD1 is a possible D gene (6 bases). From germline, CDR1 is MDHEN and CDR2 SYDVKM. The ends were cut back, 6 bases at V and 3 bases at J, with 12 bases in the middle. The CDR3 runs to 13 residues. The CDR3 sequence is CASSPPGDYEQYF. The CDR3 region has the DNA TGTGCCAGCAGCCCGCCAGGGGACTACGAGCAGTACTTC. The complete variable domain, with remaining parts taken from reference TRBV28 and TRBJ2-7, reads DVKVTQSSRYLVKRTGEKVFLECVQDMDHENMFWYRQDPGLGLRLIYFSYDVKMKEKGDIPEGYSVSREKKERFSLILESASTNQTSMYLCASSPPGDYEQYFGPGTRLTVT.

This chain joins TRBV5-1 and TRBJ1-3, with 8 nucleotides matching TRBD1. The CDR3 is 16 amino acids. Germline lookup yields CDR1 SGHRS and CDR2 YFSETQ. J was trimmed by 9 bases and V by 0 bases; bases with no gene match: 11. Here the CDR3 reads CASSLGSRGPRGTIYF. The DNA for the CDR3 is TGCGCCAGCAGCTTGGGGAGCAGGGGGCCTCGGGGCACCATATATTTT.

The J gene is TRBJ1-6, the V gene TRBV4-1, with TRBD1 identical over 8 bases. Germline V gives CDR1 MGHRA, CDR2 YSYEKL. Trimming removed 4 bases from V and 7 bases from J; junction bases left unmatched: 9. This CDR3 has 16 amino acids. CDR3 sequence reads: CASSRDGQGENSPLHF. The CDR3 nucleotides read TGCGCCAGCAGCCGCGACGGACAGGGAGAGAATTCACCCCTCCACTTT.

The CDR3 region is CASRGREDQPQHF. The CDR3 DNA reads as TGCGCCAGCAGGGGCCGGGAGGATCAGCCCCAGCATTTT. The chain combines TRBV5-1 with TRBJ1-5; the D is unclear. This CDR3 is 13 amino acids long. Deletions cut 5 bases from V and 5 bases from J, with 11 bases between. Germline V gene data show CDR1 as SGHRS and CDR2 as YFSETQ.

V is TRBV4-2 and J is TRBJ2-6, with TRBD1 identical over 8 bases. After removal of 3 bases from V and 0 bases from J, the junction contained 7 bases not matched to a gene. This CDR3 region has 18 residues. Germline values: CDR1 LGHNA, CDR2 YNFKEQ. The CDR3 DNA is TGTGCCAGCAGCCAGGCGCCCGGGACAGGCTCTGGGGCCAACGTCCTGACTTTC. This encodes CASSQAPGTGSGANVLTF.

This clone appeared once. V is TRBV6-5 and J is TRBJ1-3; D is unresolved. CDR1 and CDR2 (germline): MNHEY, SVGAGI. The CDR3 totals 13 residues. With 7 bases removed from V and 1 base from J, the gap between germline ends came to 8 bases. The CDR3 here is CASKSVSGNTIYF. The DNA for the CDR3 is TGTGCCAGCAAATCCGTATCTGGAAACACCATATATTTT.

The gene calls are TRBV30 and TRBJ1-1, with 11 nucleotides matching TRBD1. Germline values: CDR1 GTSNPN, CDR2 SVGIG (reference sequence). Trimming cost V 1 base and J 6 bases; bases outside gene matches: 10. This CDR3 comprises 16 residues. CDR3 sequence: CAWSATPGQGAAEAFF. CDR3 DNA: TGTGCCTGGAGTGCTACTCCCGGACAGGGGGCTGCTGAAGCTTTCTTT.

In its sample, this clone was seen once. The chain joins TRBV9 to TRBJ2-1; TRBD2 matches at 8 bases. V lost 0 bases and J lost 6; bases outside the gene matches: 8. The V gene's germline CDR1 is SGDLS and CDR2 YYNGEE. The CDR3 totals 16 residues. DNA of the CDR3: TGTGCCAGCAGCGTAGGTACGGGAGGGCCGGTCAATGAGCAGTTCTTC. As protein: CASSVGTGGPVNEQFF.

The gene calls are TRBV6-5 and TRBJ2-1; D is perhaps TRBD2 (5 bases). This CDR3 is built from 15 residues. Trimming left V 7 bases short and J 5 bases short, with 18 bases between. CDR1 is MNHEY, CDR2 SVGAGI, per germline. Here the CDR3 DNA reads TGTGCCAGCACTGGTTCTGGCTGGGGAGACAATGAGCAGTTCTTC. Its translation: CASTGSGWGDNEQFF.

The chain employs TRBV5-1 and TRBJ2-1; D unresolved. The CDR3 is made up of 17 amino acids. In germline, CDR1 is SGHRS, CDR2 YFSETQ. Trimming removed 5 bases at V and 0 bases at J, with 18 bases between. In DNA, the CDR3 is TGCGCCAGCAGTCCCCTCCCGCGGTCGAGCTCCTACAATGAGCAGTTCTTC. Translated, it gives CASSPLPRSSSYNEQFF.

This chain links TRBV13 with TRBJ2-1; TRBD2 matches at 8 bases. The germline CDR1 and CDR2 sequences are PRHDT and FYEKMQ (reference sequence). The V segment lost 0 bases and the J segment 3 bases; nucleotides outside the gene matches: 4. The CDR3 length is 16 residues. The CDR3 sequence is CASSLGYSGSYNEQFF. The CDR3 bases are TGTGCCAGCAGCTTAGGGTACAGCGGGAGCTACAATGAGCAGTTCTTC.

This chain connects TRBV28 to TRBJ1-6; no reliable D call. In germline, CDR1 is MDHEN, CDR2 SYDVKM. The CDR3 consists of 17 residues. Trimming took off 3 bases at V and 6 bases at J, with 18 bases between the two ends. CDR3 residues: CASSFQKWNRPNSPLHF. The DNA of the CDR3 is TGTGCCAGCAGTTTCCAGAAATGGAACAGACCTAATTCACCCCTCCACTTT.

The chain carries TRBV4-1 and TRBJ2-7, with 7 positions matching TRBD1. J was trimmed by 5 bases and V by 0 bases; bases with no gene match: 16. The germline CDR1 and CDR2 sequences are MGHRA and YSYEKL. The CDR3 runs to 18 residues. The CDR3 is CASSQDPTDRAFSDEQYF. CDR3 sequence (DNA): TGCGCCAGCAGCCAAGACCCGACTGACAGGGCCTTCTCGGACGAGCAGTACTTC.

This sequence joins TRBV5-1 and TRBJ2-3; D is uncertain. The CDR3 length is 13 residues. The V gene lost 4 bases and the J gene lost 0 bases, with 6 bases spanning the gap. Germline-derived CDR1 and CDR2 are SGHRS and YFSETQ. The CDR3 coding sequence is TGCGCCAGCAGCGCCGGGAGCACAGATACGCAGTATTTT. Its protein is CASSAGSTDTQYF.

The chain is built from TRBV2 and TRBJ1-2, with D maybe TRBD1 (5 bases). V was clipped by 8 bases and J by 4 bases, with 14 bases between them. The CDR3 is 13 amino acids. Germline V CDR1 and CDR2: SNHLY, FYNNEI. This chain's CDR3 is CASERRGGYGYTF. CDR3 DNA sequence: TGTGCCAGCGAGCGTAGGGGCGGCTATGGCTACACCTTC.

This chain connects TRBV5-1 to TRBJ1-2; D gene ambiguous. Germline V gene data show CDR1 as SGHRS and CDR2 as YFSETQ. V was pared by 1 base and J by 4 bases, with 17 bases between. CDR3 length equals 16 residues. In nucleotides, the CDR3 is TGCGCCAGCAGCTTGCTACTAAAAGGCGGCGGCTATGGCTACACCTTC. This translates into CASSLLLKGGGYGYTF.

The chain uses TRBV18 and TRBJ1-2; D perhaps matches TRBD1 (6 bases). V was cut by 4 bases and J by 4 bases, with 19 bases left in between. CDR1 KGHSH and CDR2 LQKENI come from the germline V gene. This CDR3 is 16 amino acids long. The CDR3 region has the DNA TGTGCCAGCTCACAGGAACAGGGAATAGCTAGCTATGGCTACACCTTC. It encodes CASSQEQGIASYGYTF.

In the case of this clone: One end of the junction does not line up with germline, which may come from a read error. This specimen includes other DNA sequences encoding the same CDR3. The rearrangement links TRBV4-1 to TRBJ2-7; maybe TRBD1 (6 bases). The CDR3 sequence is 15 residues long. Looked up from germline, CDR1 is MGHRA and CDR2 is YSYEKL. The CDR3 reads CASSQSLGQYYEQYF. The CDR3 DNA reads TGCGCCAGCAGCCAATCATTAGGACAGTACTACGAACAGTACTTC.

V gene TRBV29-1 combines with J gene TRBJ2-7, with a possible D match to TRBD2 (6 bases). The germline CDR1 and CDR2 sequences are SQVTM and ANQGSEA. The CDR3 runs to 14 residues. V shed 4 bases and J shed 1 base, with 14 bases lying between them. The CDR3 nucleotides read TGCAGCGTTGCTCGGGGGAAGAGGTCCTACGAGCAGTACTTC. Translation gives CSVARGKRSYEQYF.

This chain links TRBV6-2 or TRBV6-3 with TRBJ2-2; the D is unclear. The V gene lost 2 bases and the J gene lost 4 bases, with 14 bases spanning the gap. CDR3 length: 16 residues. Germline V gene lookup returns CDR1 MNHEY and CDR2 SVGEGT. The CDR3 DNA follows: TGTGCCAGCAGTTACCGTATCACCTTAGTCACCGGGGAGCTGTTTTTT. It encodes CASSYRITLVTGELFF.

This clone turned up a few times. This chain joins TRBV9 and TRBJ2-7; D possibly corresponds to TRBD2 (6 bases). CDR1 SGDLS and CDR2 YYNGEE come from the germline V gene. V was clipped by 0 bases and J by 5 bases, with 12 bases between them. The CDR3 length is 14 residues. The chain's CDR3 is CASSVGLVQDEQYF. The DNA for the CDR3 is TGTGCCAGCAGCGTAGGACTAGTCCAAGACGAGCAGTACTTC.

The genes are TRBV5-5 and TRBJ2-7, with TRBD2 matching over 9 bases. J lost 2 bases, V lost 6 bases, and 3 bases had no gene match. Per the germline V gene, CDR1 is SGHKS and CDR2 is YYEKEE (reference sequence). This CDR3 has 13 amino acids. This CDR3 reads CASKTSGAYEQYF. The CDR3 DNA follows: TGTGCCAGCAAGACTAGCGGTGCCTACGAGCAGTACTTC.

V and J are TRBV28 and TRBJ1-5, with TRBD1 as a possible D gene (5 bases). Trimming left V 3 bases short and J 9 bases short, with 15 bases between. This CDR3 has 14 amino acids. Germline loops: CDR1 MDHEN, CDR2 SYDVKM. DNA for the CDR3: TGTGCCAGCAGTTTGGGGCAGTCTCTAGGGCCCCAGCATTTT. This encodes CASSLGQSLGPQHF.

V is TRBV23-1 and J is TRBJ2-1; 13 positions match TRBD2. TRBV23-1 is annotated as an ORF whose role is uncertain. V shed 7 bases, J shed 2 bases, and the junction held 2 bases outside the gene matches. The CDR3 totals 15 residues. The chain's CDR3 is CASIGTSGTYNEQFF. The CDR3 DNA sequence: TGCGCCAGCATCGGGACTAGCGGGACCTACAATGAGCAGTTCTTC.

This clone was counted only a few times. The chain couples TRBV7-2 to TRBJ1-1, with a weak D call TRBD1 (5 bases). V shed 5 bases and J shed 1 base, with 11 bases lying between them. The CDR3 is made up of 14 amino acids. Germline V lookup: CDR1 SGHTA, CDR2 FQGNSA. DNA for the CDR3: TGTGCCAGCAGCCCGGAGACAGCGAACACTGAAGCTTTCTTT. Encoded protein: CASSPETANTEAFF.

The chain recombines TRBV5-1 with TRBJ2-7; 9 positions agree with TRBD1. Germline V gene sequence: CDR1 SGHRS, CDR2 YFSETQ. Trimming removed 0 bases from V and 3 bases from J; junction bases left unmatched: 7. CDR3 size: 16 residues. In nucleotides, the CDR3 is TGCGCCAGCAGCTTGGCCGCGGGACAGGGAATCTACGAGCAGTACTTC. Its protein is CASSLAAGQGIYEQYF.

The rearrangement uses TRBV24-1 and TRBJ2-1; 10 bases fit TRBD1. With 3 bases clipped from V and 5 bases from J, the junction kept 18 bases outside the gene matches. The CDR3 contains 20 residues. The germline CDR1 and CDR2 sequences are KGHDR and SFDVKD. CDR3 amino acids: CATSDLSSGTGALENNEQFF. CDR3 in DNA: TGTGCCACCAGTGATCTTAGCTCCGGGACAGGGGCCCTCGAAAACAATGAGCAGTTCTTC.

The chain has TRBV3-1 (or the pseudogene TRBV3-2) and TRBJ2-1; 10 nucleotides align to TRBD1. V dropped 2 bases and J dropped 5; count of bases not matched to a gene: 3. The CDR3 length is 15 residues. Per the germline V gene, CDR1 is LGHDT and CDR2 is YNNKEL (reference sequence). The CDR3 loop is CASSQHGTGDNEQFF. The CDR3, as DNA: TGTGCCAGCAGCCAACACGGGACAGGGGACAATGAGCAGTTCTTC.